The next 32 T cell receptor beta chains were all read from a single sample in a study of cytomegalovirus exposure and HLA in healthy donors. The data were produced by immunoSEQ multiplex PCR, yet TCRdb's version contains in-frame clones alone and is incomplete. The table has 95,000 to 150,000 clones, 75% to 90% seen once; the top ten hold about 2%. The material sequenced was PBMCs. The receptors stem from a woman aged 18-30 years in good health and CMV-seronegative.

The rearrangement joins TRBV27 to TRBJ2-2; tentative D call: TRBD1 (5 bases). The CDR3 contains 14 residues. The germline V gene has CDR1 MNHEY and CDR2 SMNVEV (reference sequence). Trimming pared 1 base from V and 6 bases from J, leaving 9 bases between. The CDR3 loop reads CASSLLGAAGELFF. The CDR3, as DNA: TGTGCCAGCAGTTTATTAGGGGCGGCCGGGGAGCTGTTTTTT.

V is TRBV6-5 and J is TRBJ1-5; the D gene is possibly TRBD1 (5 bases). Trimming removed 2 bases from V and 2 bases from J, with 10 bases in between. The CDR3 has 15 residues. Per germline, CDR1 MNHEY and CDR2 SVGAGI. DNA for the CDR3: TGTGCCAGCAGTTACGCGGGGGGAGGCAATCAGCCCCAGCATTTT. This gives the protein CASSYAGGGNQPQHF.

J is TRBJ2-5 and V is TRBV6-1; 10 nucleotides line up with TRBD2. This CDR3 has 15 residues. The junction had 5 bases not matched to a gene; V was cut back by 3 bases and J by 4 bases. Germline CDR1 and CDR2: MNHNS and SASEGT. The CDR3 bases are TGTGCCAGCAGTGATCTAGCGGGAGAGGCAGAGACCCAGTACTTC. It yields the protein CASSDLAGEAETQYF.

V gene TRBV10-2 combines with J gene TRBJ1-2, with D hard to call. V was clipped by 3 bases and J by 4 bases, with 12 bases between them. The germline CDR1 and CDR2 sequences are WSHSY and SAAADI. The CDR3 consists of 14 residues. The CDR3 loop is CASSEPMTSYGYTF. CDR3 nucleotide sequence: TGCGCCAGCAGTGAACCGATGACTAGCTATGGCTACACCTTC.

The CDR3 loop reads CASSGARLGTYEQYF. The CDR3 nucleotides are TGTGCCAGCAGTGGAGCGAGACTAGGAACCTACGAGCAGTACTTC. The J gene is TRBJ2-7, the V gene TRBV27, with D perhaps TRBD2 (6 bases). CDR1 is MNHEY and CDR2 is SMNVEV in the germline V gene (reference sequence). V lost 5 bases and J lost 2, with 16 bases in between. This CDR3 comprises 15 residues.

The CDR3 sequence is CASSQVQGNQPQHF. The CDR3 DNA follows: TGCGCCAGCAGCCAAGTGCAGGGGAATCAGCCCCAGCATTTT. This sequence joins TRBV4-1 and TRBJ1-5, with TRBD1 as a possible D gene (6 bases). Per germline, CDR1 MGHRA and CDR2 YSYEKL. There are 14 residues in the CDR3. V lost 1 base and J lost 4, with 8 bases in between.

J is TRBJ2-3 and V is TRBV9; D unclear. V lost 0 bases and J 5 bases, leaving 7 bases between the germline ends. Germline CDR1 and CDR2: SGDLS and YYNGEE. This CDR3 contains 13 residues. CDR3 protein: CASSVEHLDTQYF. The CDR3, as DNA: TGTGCCAGCAGCGTAGAACATTTAGATACGCAGTATTTT.

Only a few counts were recorded for this clone. The chain has TRBV19 and TRBJ2-7; the match to TRBD1 covers 8 bases. The CDR3 covers 14 residues. CDR1 is LNHDA, CDR2 SQIVND, per germline (reference sequence). The V gene end was trimmed by 5 bases and the J gene end by 3 bases; junction bases not matched to a gene: 6. This chain's CDR3 is CASSEAGGGYEQYF. CDR3 nucleotide sequence: TGTGCCAGTAGTGAGGCAGGGGGCGGCTACGAGCAGTACTTC.

The V and J genes are TRBV27 and TRBJ2-1; TRBD2 matches at 7 bases. V was pared by 6 bases and J by 0 bases, with 14 bases of the junction left unmatched. From germline, CDR1 is MNHEY and CDR2 SMNVEV (reference sequence). The CDR3 sequence is 18 residues long. CDR3 sequence: CASRKTALAASSYNEQFF. CDR3 DNA: TGTGCCAGCAGGAAAACGGCCCTAGCGGCTAGCTCCTACAATGAGCAGTTCTTC.

The chain combines TRBV4-2 with TRBJ2-2; 7 bases fit TRBD2. V trimming: 4 bases; J trimming: 8 bases; junction bases outside the gene matches: 13. The CDR3 covers 16 residues. Germline V gene data show CDR1 as LGHNA and CDR2 as YNFKEQ. CDR3 in amino acids: CASSRGTMTETGELFF. Here the CDR3 DNA reads TGTGCCAGCAGCCGAGGGACTATGACAGAGACGGGGGAGCTGTTTTTT.

This sequence joins TRBV19 and TRBJ2-1; 10 bases fit TRBD2. The V and J ends lost 9 bases and 6 bases, in that order; junction bases with no gene match: 5. Looked up from germline, CDR1 is LNHDA and CDR2 is SQIVND (reference sequence). The CDR3 has 13 residues. CDR3 residues: CASKREGPNEQFF. Here the CDR3 DNA reads TGTGCCAGCAAGCGGGAGGGCCCCAATGAGCAGTTCTTC.

The V gene is TRBV5-1, the J gene TRBJ1-1, with D perhaps TRBD1 (5 bases). V was clipped by 0 bases and J by 4 bases, with 10 bases between them. CDR1 and CDR2 from the germline V gene are SGHRS and YFSETQ. The CDR3 is 14 residues long. The CDR3 region is CASSLVPGGTEAFF. In DNA form, the CDR3 reads TGCGCCAGCAGCTTGGTCCCGGGGGGCACTGAAGCTTTCTTT.

This clone was seen a handful of times. This chain links TRBV28 with TRBJ2-7; 8 bases map to TRBD1. Germline V gene data show CDR1 as MDHEN and CDR2 as SYDVKM. CDR3 length: 13 residues. Trimming cost V 5 bases and J 5 bases; bases outside gene matches: 5. The CDR3 loop is CASSPRTGNEQYF. The CDR3 coding sequence is TGTGCCAGCAGTCCACGGACAGGGAACGAGCAGTACTTC. The full variable domain, with the rest looked up from reference TRBV28 and TRBJ2-7, is DVKVTQSSRYLVKRTGEKVFLECVQDMDHENMFWYRQDPGLGLRLIYFSYDVKMKEKGDIPEGYSVSREKKERFSLILESASTNQTSMYLCASSPRTGNEQYFGPGTRLTVT.

This clone has a handful of counts. This chain links TRBV11-2 with TRBJ2-1, with D maybe TRBD2 (6 bases). Germline CDR1 SGHAT, CDR2 FQNNGV. Deletions cut 5 bases from V and 5 bases from J, with 19 bases between. This CDR3 is 16 amino acids long. This CDR3 is CASSPRGSGQHNEQFF. CDR3 in DNA: TGTGCCAGCAGCCCTCGTGGGAGCGGGCAACACAATGAGCAGTTCTTC. Complete variable domain (other parts from reference TRBV11-2 and TRBJ2-1): EAGVAQSPRYKIIEKRQSVAFWCNPISGHATLYWYQQILGQGPKLLIQFQNNGVVDDSQLPKDRFSAERLKGVDSTLKIQPAKLEDSAVYLCASSPRGSGQHNEQFFGPGTRLTVL.

This chain connects TRBV5-4 to TRBJ2-3, with 9 bases that match TRBD1. The germline V gene has CDR1 SGHNT and CDR2 YYREEE (reference sequence). The CDR3 totals 20 residues. After removal of 4 bases from V and 6 bases from J, the junction contained 24 bases not matched to a gene. The CDR3 sequence: CASSALQGAVRVYGLDTQYF. The CDR3 DNA reads as TGTGCCAGCAGCGCCTTACAGGGGGCGGTACGGGTTTACGGTTTGGATACGCAGTATTTT.

The chain couples TRBV5-1 to TRBJ2-5; tentative D call: TRBD1 (5 bases). CDR3 length: 16 residues. Germline CDR1 is SGHRS and CDR2 is YFSETQ. Deletions cut 4 bases from V and 4 bases from J, with 20 bases between. The CDR3 DNA reads as TGCGCCAGCAGCCCAATCGACAGCCAATCCTTAGAGACCCAGTACTTC. Residues: CASSPIDSQSLETQYF.

The rearrangement links TRBV18 to TRBJ1-2, with 8 bases that match TRBD1. The CDR3 is 15 amino acids. Germline values: CDR1 KGHSH, CDR2 LQKENI. The trim removed 3 bases at V and 3 bases at J, leaving 6 bases unmatched. CDR3 sequence: CASSPGQAEDYGYTF. In DNA, the CDR3 is TGTGCCAGCTCACCGGGACAGGCCGAAGACTATGGCTACACCTTC.

The chain joins TRBV7-6 to TRBJ1-4, with 8 bases identical to TRBD1. Germline loops: CDR1 SGHVS, CDR2 FNYEAQ. This CDR3 has 18 residues. V lost 5 bases, J lost 3 bases, and 14 bases stayed unmatched. The CDR3 loop is CASSPLPGTGPSNEKLFF. CDR3 in DNA: TGTGCCAGCAGCCCCCTTCCCGGGACAGGACCATCTAATGAAAAACTGTTTTTT.

V and J are TRBV9 and TRBJ2-7; 9 bases fit TRBD2. Germline V gene lookup returns CDR1 SGDLS and CDR2 YYNGEE. Unmatched junction bases numbered 4, after V lost 0 bases and J lost 3 bases. The CDR3 has 15 amino acids. The CDR3 DNA reads as TGTGCCAGCAGCGTAGATCTAGCGGGGAGCTACGAGCAGTACTTC. It specifies CASSVDLAGSYEQYF.

This chain links TRBV4-1 with TRBJ2-3; D gene ambiguous. The CDR3 contains 14 residues. The V end lost 2 bases, the J end lost 4 bases, and 10 bases lay between the germline ends. CDR1 and CDR2 (germline): MGHRA, YSYEKL. The CDR3: CASSQPLSADTQYF. DNA for the CDR3: TGCGCCAGCAGCCAACCCCTTTCCGCAGATACGCAGTATTTT.

This sequence joins TRBV27 and TRBJ2-5, with D possibly matching TRBD1 (5 bases). The V end was cut by 9 bases, the J end by 7 bases, with 21 bases between. Germline loops: CDR1 MNHEY, CDR2 SMNVEV (reference sequence). This CDR3 is 14 amino acids long. The CDR3, as DNA: TGTGCCAGTGGGGCCTTGGACGACTTGGGGACCCAGTACTTC. Its translation: CASGALDDLGTQYF.

The chain combines TRBV19 with TRBJ2-5; 9 bases agree with TRBD2. This CDR3 has 17 amino acids. Germline CDR1 reads LNHDA; CDR2 reads SQIVND (reference sequence). V was pared by 5 bases and J by 3 bases, with 13 bases of the junction left unmatched. The CDR3 DNA reads as TGTGCCAGTAGTCCGGCCGGGACTAGCAGGGGCAAAGAGACCCAGTACTTC. Amino acid sequence: CASSPAGTSRGKETQYF. Full variable domain (rest looked up from reference TRBV19 and TRBJ2-5): DGGITQSPKYLFRKEGQNVTLSCEQNLNHDAMYWYRQDPGQGLRLIYYSQIVNDFQKGDIAEGYSVSREKKESFPLTVTSAQKNPTAFYLCASSPAGTSRGKETQYFGPGTRLLVL.

V usage is TRBV7-9 and J usage is TRBJ2-2, with TRBD2 matching over 9 bases. With 3 bases clipped from V and 4 bases from J, the junction kept 0 bases outside the gene matches. CDR3 size: 14 residues. Germline loops: CDR1 SEHNR, CDR2 FQNEAQ (reference sequence). CDR3 in amino acids: CASSFSGSTGELFF. The CDR3 bases are TGTGCCAGCAGCTTTAGCGGGAGCACCGGGGAGCTGTTTTTT.

About this clone itself: The same CDR3 arises from other DNA sequences in this sample as well. This chain links TRBV11-2 with TRBJ2-5; 10 nucleotides match TRBD1. J lost 5 bases, V lost 5 bases, and 2 bases had no gene match. This CDR3 region has 13 residues. CDR1 and CDR2 from the germline V gene are SGHAT and FQNNGV. In DNA form, the CDR3 reads TGTGCCAGCAGCCTGGGACAGGGGGAGACCCAGTACTTC. It yields the protein CASSLGQGETQYF.

This clone was counted once. The chain joins TRBV30 to TRBJ1-1; tentative D call: TRBD1 (5 bases). Germline V gene lookup returns CDR1 GTSNPN and CDR2 SVGIG (reference sequence). This CDR3 contains 12 residues. V was cut by 8 bases and J by 4 bases, with 14 bases left in between. CDR3 amino acids: CALGQGGTEAFF. As DNA, the CDR3 is TGTGCCCTAGGGCAGGGAGGCACTGAAGCTTTCTTT.

This chain's CDR3 is CASSLTRTGNYGYTF. The DNA of the CDR3 is TGTGCCAGCAGTTTAACCAGAACAGGGAACTATGGCTACACCTTC. The genes are TRBV28 and TRBJ1-2; possible D gene TRBD1, 6 bases. The CDR3 loop spans 15 amino acids. The germline CDR1 and CDR2 sequences are MDHEN and SYDVKM. The V gene lost 2 bases and the J gene lost 2 bases, with 12 bases spanning the gap.

The CDR3 loop reads CASSYGAGADYEQYF. The CDR3 nucleotides read TGTGCCAGCAGTTACGGGGCAGGGGCTGACTACGAGCAGTACTTC. V is TRBV6-5 and J is TRBJ2-7, with D perhaps matching TRBD1 (6 bases). Trimming removed 2 bases from V and 3 bases from J, with 14 bases in between. The germline gives CDR1 MNHEY, CDR2 SVGAGI. The CDR3 length is 15 residues.

This sequence joins TRBV28 and TRBJ1-4; maybe TRBD1 (6 bases). There are 18 residues in the CDR3. The germline V gene encodes CDR1 MDHEN and CDR2 SYDVKM. V was shortened by 7 bases and J by 0 bases, with 21 bases between the two germline ends. CDR3 loop: CASIPKRWAGATNEKLFF. DNA of the CDR3: TGTGCCAGCATTCCAAAAAGGTGGGCAGGGGCAACTAATGAAAAACTGTTTTTT.

The chain employs TRBV7-9 and TRBJ1-1; TRBD1 is a possible D gene (6 bases). CDR1 is SEHNR, CDR2 FQNEAQ, per germline (reference sequence). This CDR3 is built from 16 residues. Deletions cut 5 bases from V and 5 bases from J, with 21 bases between. CDR3 DNA sequence: TGTGCCAGCAGCCCCGGGCCTTCGAAGGGGGAAACTGAAGCTTTCTTT. Encoded protein: CASSPGPSKGETEAFF.

The J gene is TRBJ1-1, the V gene TRBV19; D is possibly TRBD1 (6 bases). The CDR3 has 12 amino acids. Germline CDR1 LNHDA, CDR2 SQIVND (reference sequence). V shed 10 bases and J shed 1 base, with 10 bases lying between them. CDR3 nucleotides: TGTGCCACCATGACAGGGAACACTGAAGCTTTCTTT. Amino acids: CATMTGNTEAFF.

The J gene is TRBJ1-3, the V gene TRBV5-6; 7 positions agree with TRBD1. The germline CDR1 and CDR2 sequences are SGHDT and YYEEEE. J was trimmed by 4 bases and V by 0 bases; bases with no gene match: 1. The CDR3 runs to 14 residues. The CDR3 bases are TGTGCCAGCAGCTTGGCGACAGGGGGAAACACCATATATTTT. It is translated as CASSLATGGNTIYF. Together with reference TRBV5-6 and TRBJ1-3, the CDR3 gives the full variable domain: DAGVTQSPTHLIKTRGQQVTLRCSPKSGHDTVSWYQQALGQGPQFIFQYYEEEERQRGNFPDRFSGHQFPNYSSELNVNALLLGDSALYLCASSLATGGNTIYFGEGSWLTVV.

This clone was seen a single time. The CDR3 DNA sequence: TGTGCCAGCAGCTTGGGGTCGACTAGCGGGAGCCCTTCCTACGAGCAGTACTTC. This encodes CASSLGSTSGSPSYEQYF. The V gene is TRBV7-8, the J gene TRBJ2-7; 12 bases are shared with TRBD2. Germline V lookup: CDR1 SGHVS, CDR2 FQNEAQ. Trimming took 3 bases from V and 1 from J; bases not matched to a gene: 10. This CDR3 contains 18 residues.